A selection of T cell receptor beta chains follows, all from one sample in a study of blood T cell repertoires in COVID-19. Data came from immunoSEQ multiplex PCR; TCRdb stores just in-frame clones and leaves some out. The sample consists of hundreds of thousands of clones, around 88% of them appearing once. The sequenced material came from peripheral blood. These TCRs come from a woman younger than 45 with COVID-19, enrolled during active disease. The CDR3 runs from the conserved cysteine through the conserved F or W. Clone size, where shown, is once, few, many, or a class for clones that have expanded.

clone_size: -
j_call: TRBJ2-1
v_call: TRBV11-3
cdr3_aa: CASSLQAGGNNEQFF

clone_size: -
j_call: TRBJ2-1
v_call: TRBV11-3
cdr3_aa: CASSFGQGAYNEQFF

clone_size: once
j_call: TRBJ2-5
v_call: TRBV7-2
cdr3_aa: CASSLVGQNQETQYF

clone_size: -
j_call: TRBJ1-2
v_call: TRBV11-2
cdr3_aa: CASSLERGARGYGYTF

clone_size: -
j_call: TRBJ2-3
v_call: TRBV29-1
cdr3_aa: CSAQTGGTDTQYF

clone_size: -
j_call: TRBJ1-4
v_call: TRBV7-2
cdr3_aa: CASSSGMDEKLFF

clone_size: -
j_call: TRBJ2-2
v_call: TRBV5-1
cdr3_aa: CASSFEPSGRTGELFF

clone_size: -
j_call: TRBJ2-5
v_call: TRBV5-4
cdr3_aa: CASSLEAPGLAGGRGETQYF

clone_size: -
j_call: TRBJ2-1
v_call: TRBV4-2
cdr3_aa: CASSQDLIGGGAYNEQFF

clone_size: -
j_call: TRBJ2-1
v_call: TRBV20-1
cdr3_aa: CSARRGFSQFF

clone_size: -
j_call: TRBJ2-1
v_call: TRBV18
cdr3_aa: CASSPPSQGGNNEQFF

clone_size: once
j_call: TRBJ1-1
v_call: TRBV19
cdr3_aa: CASSIEGTGRAFF

clone_size: -
j_call: TRBJ1-2
v_call: TRBV5-5
cdr3_aa: CASSLVTDTLDGYTF

clone_size: once
j_call: TRBJ2-6
v_call: TRBV15
cdr3_aa: CATSIDRVGANVLTF

clone_size: -
j_call: TRBJ1-2
v_call: TRBV12-2
cdr3_aa: CASRLPLYGYTF

clone_size: -
j_call: TRBJ2-1
v_call: TRBV25-1
cdr3_aa: CASSEAGDNEQFF

clone_size: -
j_call: TRBJ2-1
v_call: TRBV2
cdr3_aa: CASSALAAHSYNEQFF

clone_size: -
j_call: TRBJ2-3
v_call: TRBV4-3
cdr3_aa: CASSQGRLAGTDTQYF

clone_size: -
j_call: TRBJ1-3
v_call: TRBV3-1/TRBV3-2
cdr3_aa: CASSQEGAGSGNTIYF

clone_size: -
j_call: TRBJ2-7
v_call: TRBV5-4
cdr3_aa: CASSLFLTYEQYF

clone_size: once
j_call: TRBJ1-1
v_call: TRBV29-1
cdr3_aa: CSARTGPTEAFF

clone_size: few
j_call: TRBJ1-1
v_call: TRBV6-5
cdr3_aa: CASSLQANTEAFF

clone_size: -
j_call: TRBJ2-5
v_call: TRBV19
cdr3_aa: CASRQPGGGETQYF

clone_size: -
j_call: TRBJ2-3
v_call: TRBV5-6
cdr3_aa: CASSPVRGDTQYF

clone_size: -
j_call: TRBJ2-2
v_call: TRBV11-2
cdr3_aa: CASSLRQNTGELFF

clone_size: -
j_call: TRBJ1-3
v_call: TRBV6-6
cdr3_aa: CASSYGGQGNTIYF

clone_size: -
j_call: TRBJ2-3
v_call: TRBV4-3
cdr3_aa: CASSQSPSGNTDTQYF

clone_size: -
j_call: TRBJ2-1
v_call: TRBV24-1
cdr3_aa: CATSEDGWDSGSPRSYNEQFF

clone_size: -
j_call: TRBJ2-2
v_call: TRBV4-1
cdr3_aa: CASSQEGGLTGELFF

clone_size: -
j_call: TRBJ2-1
v_call: TRBV5-1
cdr3_aa: CASSLGLAGVYEQFF

clone_size: -
j_call: TRBJ2-3
v_call: TRBV5-1
cdr3_aa: CASSLGASGSSPDTQYF

clone_size: -
j_call: TRBJ2-3
v_call: TRBV7-9
cdr3_aa: CASSLNYPSTDTQYF

clone_size: -
j_call: TRBJ2-7
v_call: TRBV5-1
cdr3_aa: CASSYGQTYEQYF